This TCR beta chain originates from a study of blood T cell repertoires in COVID-19. Study details: Samples of COVID-19 (acute and convalescent) were obtained from the United States, Italy and Spain. PBMCs, B-cell-depleted T cells, or T cells provided the cDNA or gDNA that made up the material.

This CDR3 spans 18 amino acids. Per the germline V gene, CDR1 is SGHVS and CDR2 is FQNEAQ. Trimming took 5 bases from V and 1 from J; bases not matched to a gene: 6. Source study methods: How many nucleated cells were present was estimated from reference gene primer amplification. The assay was immunoSEQ multiplex PCR, and TCRdb's table has in-frame clones only and misses some. D and trimming were read from the DNA, whereas the V and J calls and clone size are those reported in that table. The sample contains under 65,000 clones, roughly 87% of which appear only once. The table lists this clone with a few counts. Seattle's enrolled individuals joined amid active infection and were then monitored longitudinally.

This TCR was sampled from a woman over 75 with COVID-19, enrolled during active disease. This chain links TRBV7-8 with TRBJ2-2, with 14 bases aligning to TRBD2. The sample comprised peripheral blood. The CDR3 loop is CASSQRLAGGLNTGELFF. CDR3 coding DNA: TGTGCCAGCAGCCAAAGACTAGCGGGGGGGCTGAACACCGGGGAGCTGTTTTTT.